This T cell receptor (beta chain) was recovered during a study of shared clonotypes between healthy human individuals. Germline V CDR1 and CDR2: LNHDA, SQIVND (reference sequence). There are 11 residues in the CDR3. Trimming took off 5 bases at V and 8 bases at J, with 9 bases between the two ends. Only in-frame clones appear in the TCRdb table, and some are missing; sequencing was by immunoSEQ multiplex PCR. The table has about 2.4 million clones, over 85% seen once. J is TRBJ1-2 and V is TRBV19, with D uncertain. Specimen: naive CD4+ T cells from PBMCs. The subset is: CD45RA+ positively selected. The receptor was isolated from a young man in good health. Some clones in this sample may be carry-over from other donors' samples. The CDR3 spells CASSHGRGYTF. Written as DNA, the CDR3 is TGTGCCAGTAGTCACGGGCGGGGCTACACCTTC.